This T cell receptor beta chain was retrieved from a study of regulatory T cells in long-lasting Graves disease. iRepertoire HTBI primers and Arm-PCR of CDR3 regions built TCR beta libraries. MiXCR was run by TCRdb on the multiplex PCR reads, yielding one entry per CDR3 protein. The table has 420,000 or so distinct CDR3 sequences, about a sixth seen once; the top ten hold less than 30%. Trimming stripped 4 bases from V and 5 bases from J, with 12 bases between. Germline loops: CDR1 WNHNN, CDR2 SYGVQD (reference sequence). The CDR3 is 13 amino acids. Time point described: newly diagnosed GD, antithyroid drugs for less than 3 months. PBMCs provided the RNA from which the TCR library was made. This clonotype occurred many times. The same specimen was also included in a second study, on T cells in Graves' hyperthyroidism and ophthalmopathy. As that report states: Stable Graves' hyperthyroidism meant no ophthalmopathy progression within 18 months. The study used the HTBI primer set for a first-round RT-PCR of the TCR CDR3. Most thyroid clonotypes with frequency above 0.001 were detected in blood.

The starting material was peripheral blood mononuclear cells (PBMCs), obtained at new diagnosis, from a patient treated with antithyroid drugs. The V gene is TRBV10-1, the J gene TRBJ2-7, with D perhaps TRBD1 (6 bases). This clonotype was obtained from a woman younger than 35 with Graves disease. CDR3 loop: CASSGVQGHEQYF. The CDR3 nucleotides are TGCGCCAGCAGTGGGGTACAGGGCCACGAGCAGTACTTC.